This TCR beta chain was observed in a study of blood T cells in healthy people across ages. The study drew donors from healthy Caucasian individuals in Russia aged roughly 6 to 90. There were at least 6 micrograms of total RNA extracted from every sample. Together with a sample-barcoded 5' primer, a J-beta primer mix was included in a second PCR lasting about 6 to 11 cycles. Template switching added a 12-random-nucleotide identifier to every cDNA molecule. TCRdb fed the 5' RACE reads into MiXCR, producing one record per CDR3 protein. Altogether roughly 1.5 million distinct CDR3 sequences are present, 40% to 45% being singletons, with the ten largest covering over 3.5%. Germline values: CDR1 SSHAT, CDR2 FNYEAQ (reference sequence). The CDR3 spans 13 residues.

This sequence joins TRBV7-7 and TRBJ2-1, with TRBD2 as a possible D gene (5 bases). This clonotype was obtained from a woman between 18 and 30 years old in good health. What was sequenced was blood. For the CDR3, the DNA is TGTGCTAGCGCCCGGGCCCATTACAATGAGCAGTTCTTC. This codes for CASARAHYNEQFF.